This record covers a single T cell receptor beta chain. This sample is part of a study of CD4+ T cells in melanoma. Some clones are missing from TCRdb's copy, which holds only in-frame ones; the method was immunoSEQ multiplex PCR. The table lists about 140,000 clones, about nine tenths of them singletons. Looked up from germline, CDR1 is SGHRS and CDR2 is YFSETQ. The CDR3 has 16 amino acids. Losses at the gene ends were 4 bases for V and 7 bases for J; bases not matched to a gene: 12. This sequence originates from a human donor with melanoma. The chain carries TRBV5-1 and TRBJ2-1; TRBD1 agrees at 9 bases. DNA for the CDR3: TGCGCCAGCAGCGCCCTGACGGGACAGGGTGCGAATGAGCAGTTCTTC. This translates into CASSALTGQGANEQFF.